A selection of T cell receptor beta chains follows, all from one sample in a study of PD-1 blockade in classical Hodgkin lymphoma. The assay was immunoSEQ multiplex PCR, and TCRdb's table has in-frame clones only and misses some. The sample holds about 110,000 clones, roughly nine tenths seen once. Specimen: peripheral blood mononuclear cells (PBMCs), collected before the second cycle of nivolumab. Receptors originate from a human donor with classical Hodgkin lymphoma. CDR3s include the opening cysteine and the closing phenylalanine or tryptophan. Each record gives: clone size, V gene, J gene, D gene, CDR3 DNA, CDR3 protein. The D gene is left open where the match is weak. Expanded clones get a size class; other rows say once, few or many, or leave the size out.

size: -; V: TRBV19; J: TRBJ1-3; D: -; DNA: TGTGCCAGTGGACGTCCCGGCGCGAACACCATATATTTT; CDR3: CASGRPGANTIYF
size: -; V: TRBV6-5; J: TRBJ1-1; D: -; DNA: TGTGCCAGCAGTTACGGGGTCCTATGGACTGAAGCTTTCTTT; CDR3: CASSYGVLWTEAFF
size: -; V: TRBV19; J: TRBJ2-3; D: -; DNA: TGTGCCACCATCTCTAGCGTGACAGCTGCAGATACGCAGTATTTT; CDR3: CATISSVTAADTQYF
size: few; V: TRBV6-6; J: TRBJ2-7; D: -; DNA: TGTGCCAGCAGACCCCGGACAGCTAACTACGAGCAGTACTTC; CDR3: CASRPRTANYEQYF
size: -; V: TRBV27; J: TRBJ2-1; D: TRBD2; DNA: TGTGCCAGCAGTTTAGCGGGAGCCCTCAATGAGCAGTTCTTC; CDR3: CASSLAGALNEQFF
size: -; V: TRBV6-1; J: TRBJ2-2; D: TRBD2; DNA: TGTGCCAGCAGGGAAGGACTAGCGGGACCAAACACCGGGGAGCTGTTTTTT; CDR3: CASREGLAGPNTGELFF
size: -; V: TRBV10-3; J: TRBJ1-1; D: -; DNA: TGTGCCATCAGTGAACCGGGTGGGGAAGACACTGAAGCTTTCTTT; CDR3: CAISEPGGEDTEAFF
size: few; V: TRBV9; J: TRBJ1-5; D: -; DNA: TGTGCCAGCAGCCCCAGCGGGGGACCCAATCAGCCCCAGCATTTT; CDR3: CASSPSGGPNQPQHF
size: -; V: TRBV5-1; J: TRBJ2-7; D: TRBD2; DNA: TGCGCCAGCAGCCCTCTAGCGGGAGATGGCGAGCAGTACTTC; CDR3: CASSPLAGDGEQYF
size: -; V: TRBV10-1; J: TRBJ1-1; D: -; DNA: TGCGCCAGCAGTGAGAACATGGGGACTGAAGCTTTCTTT; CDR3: CASSENMGTEAFF
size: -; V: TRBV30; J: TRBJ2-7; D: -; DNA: TGTGCCTGGAGTGACAGTCGCTACGAGCAGTACTTC; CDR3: CAWSDSRYEQYF
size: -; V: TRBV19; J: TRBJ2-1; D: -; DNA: TGTGCCAGCGGACCCCTAGCTTACAATGAGCAGTTCTTC; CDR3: CASGPLAYNEQFF
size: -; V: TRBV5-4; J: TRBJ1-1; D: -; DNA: TGTGCCAGCAGCGCCTGGGGAGGCACTGAAGCTTTCTTT; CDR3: CASSAWGGTEAFF
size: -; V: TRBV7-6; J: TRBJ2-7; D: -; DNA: TGTGCCAGCAGTCCTCAGGCGGGAAACTACGAGCAGTACTTC; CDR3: CASSPQAGNYEQYF
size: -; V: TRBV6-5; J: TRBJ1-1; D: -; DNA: TGTGCCAGCAGTTACCGGGACTCCTCAAGAGCTTTCTTT; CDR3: CASSYRDSSRAFF
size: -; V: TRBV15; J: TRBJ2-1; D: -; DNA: TGTGCCACCAGCAGAGAACGCGGCCCGGGGTACAATGAGCAGTTCTTC; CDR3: CATSRERGPGYNEQFF
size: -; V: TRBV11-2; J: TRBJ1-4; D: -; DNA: TGTGCCAGCAGTGTTGGGGACGGGGGGGGAGGATCGCTGTTTTTT; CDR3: CASSVGDGGGGSLFF
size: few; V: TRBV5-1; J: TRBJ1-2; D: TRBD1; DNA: TGCGCCAGCAGCCCACAGGGGGGGGACTATGGCTACACCTTC; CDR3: CASSPQGGDYGYTF
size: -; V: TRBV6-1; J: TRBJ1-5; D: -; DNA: TGTGCCAGCAGTCGGGACGGGTATAGCAATCAGCCCCAGCATTTT; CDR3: CASSRDGYSNQPQHF
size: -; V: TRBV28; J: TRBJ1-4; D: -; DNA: TGTGCCAGCAGTCAGGGACGTGAAAAACTGTTTTTT; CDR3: CASSQGREKLFF
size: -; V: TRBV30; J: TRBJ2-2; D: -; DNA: TGTGCCTGGAGTCTGGGGAGAGTATACACCGGGGAGCTGTTTTTT; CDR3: CAWSLGRVYTGELFF
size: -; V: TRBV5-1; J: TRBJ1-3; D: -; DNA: TGCGCCAGCAGCTTGGGGTCCGGCTCCCGGGTAACCATATATTTT; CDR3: CASSLGSGSRVTIYF
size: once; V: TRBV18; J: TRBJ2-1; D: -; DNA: TGTGCCAGCTCACCAAGTAGGGACTACAATGAGCAGTTCTTC; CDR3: CASSPSRDYNEQFF
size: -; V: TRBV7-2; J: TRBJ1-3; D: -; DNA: TGTGCCAGCAGCTTAGTAGGTACCAGCGCTGGAAACACCATATATTTT; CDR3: CASSLVGTSAGNTIYF
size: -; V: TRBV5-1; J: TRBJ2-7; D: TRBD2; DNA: TGCGCCAGCAGCTTGGAACTCGCGGGAGTGTACGAGCAGTACTTC; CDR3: CASSLELAGVYEQYF
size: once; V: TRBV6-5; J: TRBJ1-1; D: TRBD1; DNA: TGTGCCAGCAGGGAACCCAGGGGGTCCACTGAAGCTTTCTTT; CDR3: CASREPRGSTEAFF
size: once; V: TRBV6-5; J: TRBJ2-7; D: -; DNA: TGTGCCAGCACCGACACGGCGGGGCCCTACGAGCAGTACTTC; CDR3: CASTDTAGPYEQYF
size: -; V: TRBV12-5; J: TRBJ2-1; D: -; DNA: TGTGCTAGTGGTTTGGATCTTCCCCTAGGGTTGGGTAACAATGAGCAGTTCTTC; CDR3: CASGLDLPLGLGNNEQFF
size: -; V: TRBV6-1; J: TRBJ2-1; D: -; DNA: TGTGCCAGCAGAAGTGTCGGACGGAACAATGAGCAGTTCTTC; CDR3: CASRSVGRNNEQFF
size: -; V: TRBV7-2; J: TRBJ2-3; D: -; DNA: TGTGCCAGCAGCTTAGTTAGGAACAGGGTCGGCACAGATACGCAGTATTTT; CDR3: CASSLVRNRVGTDTQYF
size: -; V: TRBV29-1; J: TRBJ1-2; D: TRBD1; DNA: TGCAGCGTTGTAAGGGGGCGGACAGGCGAGTATGGCTACACCTTC; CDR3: CSVVRGRTGEYGYTF
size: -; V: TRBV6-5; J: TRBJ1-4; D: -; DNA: TGTGCCAGCAGTTCCCGAACCGGGGTGGGTGAAAAACTGTTTTTT; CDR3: CASSSRTGVGEKLFF
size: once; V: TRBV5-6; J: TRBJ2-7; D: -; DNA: TGTGCCAGCAGCTTGGCCAGGGTTTACGAGCAGTACTTC; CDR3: CASSLARVYEQYF
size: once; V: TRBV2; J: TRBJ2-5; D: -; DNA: TGTGCCAGCAGTGCAGGGACGGGGGAGACCCAGTACTTC; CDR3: CASSAGTGETQYF
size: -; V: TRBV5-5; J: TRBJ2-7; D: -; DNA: TGTGCCAGCAGCTGGAGCTCCTACGAGCAGTACTTC; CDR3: CASSWSSYEQYF
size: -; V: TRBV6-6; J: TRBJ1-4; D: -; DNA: TGTGCCAGCAGTTACTCTTGGGAGCTCGAAAAACTGTTTTTT; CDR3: CASSYSWELEKLFF
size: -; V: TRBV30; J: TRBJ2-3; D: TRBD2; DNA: TGTGCCTGGGGGCCTGGGACTAGCGGGAGGCAAAGCACAGATACGCAGTATTTT; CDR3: CAWGPGTSGRQSTDTQYF
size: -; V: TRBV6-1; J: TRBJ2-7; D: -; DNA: TGTGCCAGCGTTTCGGGACAAACCTACGAGCAGTACTTC; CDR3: CASVSGQTYEQYF
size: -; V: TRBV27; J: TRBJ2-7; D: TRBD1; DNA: TGTGCCAGCAGTCCCGGGACAGGCTACGAGCAGTACTTC; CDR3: CASSPGTGYEQYF
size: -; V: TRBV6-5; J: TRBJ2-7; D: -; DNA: TGTGCCAGCAGTTACTCCGAACCGACTTACGAGCAGTACTTC; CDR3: CASSYSEPTYEQYF
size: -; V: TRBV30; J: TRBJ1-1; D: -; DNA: TGTGCCTGGAGTGTAATTGGGTGGGGAGCTTTCTTT; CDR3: CAWSVIGWGAFF
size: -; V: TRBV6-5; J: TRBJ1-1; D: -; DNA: TGTGCCAGCACCCGGGGGGTTAGCACTGAAGCTTTCTTT; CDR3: CASTRGVSTEAFF